This TCR beta chain emerged from a study of ipilimumab plus nivolumab after autologous stem cell transplantation. About the research overall: Median doses per patient: four or five ipilimumab, about eight nivolumab.

CDR3 length equals 18 residues. Germline V gene lookup returns CDR1 SGHTA and CDR2 FQGNSA. The V gene lost 3 bases and the J gene lost 0 bases, with 15 bases spanning the gap. TCRdb keeps only in-frame clones here, not all; method: immunoSEQ multiplex PCR. The table has around 13,000 clones, around 78% seen once; the top ten hold approximately 15%. The chain links TRBV7-2 to TRBJ1-6, with unresolved D. The sample here was PBMCs, taken in a trial of ipilimumab plus nivolumab as post-transplant consolidation. The clonotype comes from a male donor with diffuse large B-cell lymphoma. The CDR3 sequence: CASSFSGPLSSYNSPLHF. The CDR3 DNA reads TGTGCCAGCAGCTTTTCGGGCCCCCTAAGCTCCTATAATTCACCCCTCCACTTT.